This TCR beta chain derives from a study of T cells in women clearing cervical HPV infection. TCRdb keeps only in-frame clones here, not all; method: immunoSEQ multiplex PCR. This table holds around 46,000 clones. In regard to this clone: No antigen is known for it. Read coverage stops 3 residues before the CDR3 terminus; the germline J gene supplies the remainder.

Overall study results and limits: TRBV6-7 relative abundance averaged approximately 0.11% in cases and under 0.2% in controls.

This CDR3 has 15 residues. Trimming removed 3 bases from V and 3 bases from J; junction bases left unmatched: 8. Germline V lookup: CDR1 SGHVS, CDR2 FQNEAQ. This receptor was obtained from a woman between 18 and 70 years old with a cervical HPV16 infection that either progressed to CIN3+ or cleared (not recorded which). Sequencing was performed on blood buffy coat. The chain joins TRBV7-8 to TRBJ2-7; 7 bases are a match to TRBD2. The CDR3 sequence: CASSLGLAEIYEQYF. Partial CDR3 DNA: TGTGCCAGCAGCTTGGGGCTAGCGGAGATCTACGAG.